This TCR beta chain was identified during a study of T cell responses to AZD1222 COVID-19 vaccine. Study overall: Researchers grouped second doses given at about 4 or about 12 weeks into one pool.

As to this clone: Its antigen is still unknown.

Method: immunoSEQ multiplex PCR; TCRdb's copy keeps in-frame clones and lacks some. The data show roughly 120,000 clones, around nine tenths seen once. Study conclusions and caveats: Reportedly, close to half of spike-specific TCRs are directed against unmutated variant regions. No repertoire was sampled before or during the peak T cell response, only after it. When two AZD1222 doses had been given, Spike-specific TCR breadth and depth rose.

The CDR3 runs 17 residues. Trimming removed 0 bases from V and 1 base from J; junction bases left unmatched: 7. Germline CDR1 reads SGHNT; CDR2 reads YYREEE (reference sequence). Here the sequenced sample was peripheral blood, taken on day 0 of AZD1222 vaccination. The gene calls are TRBV5-4 and TRBJ2-5; 9 positions agree with TRBD2. This receptor was obtained from an adult in good health. CDR3 DNA sequence: TGTGCCAGCAGCTTGGGGTGCGGCGGGGGGGGCCAAGAGACCCAGTACTTC. This gives the protein CASSLGCGGGGQETQYF.